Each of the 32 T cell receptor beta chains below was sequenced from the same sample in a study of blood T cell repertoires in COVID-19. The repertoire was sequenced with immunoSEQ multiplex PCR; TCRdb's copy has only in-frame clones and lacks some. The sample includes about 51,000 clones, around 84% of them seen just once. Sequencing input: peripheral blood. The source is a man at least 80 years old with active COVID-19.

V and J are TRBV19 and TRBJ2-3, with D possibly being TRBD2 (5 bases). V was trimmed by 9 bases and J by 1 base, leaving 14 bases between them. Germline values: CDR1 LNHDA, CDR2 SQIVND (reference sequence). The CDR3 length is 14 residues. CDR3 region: CASATSKGTDTQYF. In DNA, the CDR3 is TGTGCCAGCGCTACTAGTAAGGGCACAGATACGCAGTATTTT.

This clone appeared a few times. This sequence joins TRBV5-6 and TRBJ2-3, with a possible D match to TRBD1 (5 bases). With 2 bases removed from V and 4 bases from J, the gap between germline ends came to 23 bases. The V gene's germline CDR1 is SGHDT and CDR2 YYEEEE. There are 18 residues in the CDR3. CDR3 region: CASSFGQPAFLGPDTQYF. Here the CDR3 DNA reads TGTGCCAGCAGCTTTGGCCAGCCTGCCTTTTTGGGGCCAGATACGCAGTATTTT.

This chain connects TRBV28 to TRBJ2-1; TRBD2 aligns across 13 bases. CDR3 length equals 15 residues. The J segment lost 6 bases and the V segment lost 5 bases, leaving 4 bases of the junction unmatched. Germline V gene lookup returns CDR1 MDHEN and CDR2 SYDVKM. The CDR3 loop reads CASSPGTSGVNEQFF. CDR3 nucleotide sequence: TGTGCCAGCAGTCCCGGGACTAGCGGGGTCAATGAGCAGTTCTTC.

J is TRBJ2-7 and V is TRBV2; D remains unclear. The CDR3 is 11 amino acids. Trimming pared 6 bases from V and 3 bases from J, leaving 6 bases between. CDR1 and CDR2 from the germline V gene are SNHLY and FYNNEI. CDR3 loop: CASSNSYEQYF. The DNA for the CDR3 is TGTGCCAGCAGCAACAGCTACGAGCAGTACTTC. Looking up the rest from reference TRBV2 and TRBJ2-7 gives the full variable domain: EPEVTQTPSHQVTQMGQEVILRCVPISNHLYFYWYRQILGQKVEFLVSFYNNEISEKSEIFDDQFSVERPDGSNFTLKIRSTKLEDSAMYFCASSNSYEQYFGPGTRLTVT.

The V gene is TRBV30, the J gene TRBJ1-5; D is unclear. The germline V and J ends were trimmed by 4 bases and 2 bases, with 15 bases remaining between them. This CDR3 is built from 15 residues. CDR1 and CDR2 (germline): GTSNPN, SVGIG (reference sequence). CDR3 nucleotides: TGTGCCTGGAACACACTCACAGACGGCAATCAGCCCCAGCATTTT. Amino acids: CAWNTLTDGNQPQHF.

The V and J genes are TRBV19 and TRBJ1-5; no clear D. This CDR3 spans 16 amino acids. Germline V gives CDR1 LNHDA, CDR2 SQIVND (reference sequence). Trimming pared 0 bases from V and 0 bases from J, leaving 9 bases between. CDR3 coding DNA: TGTGCCAGTAGTATAGAGGTTTCAGTTAGCAATCAGCCCCAGCATTTT. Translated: CASSIEVSVSNQPQHF. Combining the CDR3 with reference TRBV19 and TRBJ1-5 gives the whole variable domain DGGITQSPKYLFRKEGQNVTLSCEQNLNHDAMYWYRQDPGQGLRLIYYSQIVNDFQKGDIAEGYSVSREKKESFPLTVTSAQKNPTAFYLCASSIEVSVSNQPQHFGDGTRLSIL.

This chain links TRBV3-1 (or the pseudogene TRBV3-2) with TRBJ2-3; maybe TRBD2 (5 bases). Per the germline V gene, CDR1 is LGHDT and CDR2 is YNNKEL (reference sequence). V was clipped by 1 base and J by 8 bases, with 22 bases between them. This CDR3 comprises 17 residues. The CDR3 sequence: CASSQGWRPGLFATQYF. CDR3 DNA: TGTGCCAGCAGCCAAGGTTGGAGGCCCGGGCTTTTCGCTACGCAGTATTTT.

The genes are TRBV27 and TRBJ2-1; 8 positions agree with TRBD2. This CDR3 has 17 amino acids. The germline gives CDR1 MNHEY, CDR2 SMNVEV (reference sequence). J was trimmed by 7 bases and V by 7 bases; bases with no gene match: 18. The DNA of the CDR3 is TGTGCCAGCAACTCCGGGACTAGTGCCCGCGCATGGAATGAGCAGTTCTTC. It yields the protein CASNSGTSARAWNEQFF.

For the CDR3, the DNA is TGTGCCAGCAGTGAACAGGGCCGGACGGGCACCGGGGAGCTGTTTTTT. The encoded protein is CASSEQGRTGTGELFF. The chain has TRBV11-1 and TRBJ2-2, with D perhaps TRBD1 (6 bases). Germline CDR1 SGHAT, CDR2 FQDESV (reference sequence). Trimming left V 6 bases short and J 4 bases short, with 18 bases between. The length of the CDR3 is 16 residues.

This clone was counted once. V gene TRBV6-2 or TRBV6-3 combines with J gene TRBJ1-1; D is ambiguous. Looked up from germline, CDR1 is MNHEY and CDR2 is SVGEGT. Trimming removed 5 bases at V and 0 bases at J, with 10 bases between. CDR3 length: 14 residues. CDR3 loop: CASSPVAMNTEAFF. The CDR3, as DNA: TGTGCCAGCAGTCCGGTCGCTATGAACACTGAAGCTTTCTTT.

The CDR3 reads CASSVERTSGSYNEQFF. DNA of the CDR3: TGTGCCAGCAGCGTAGAGAGGACTTCAGGCTCCTACAATGAGCAGTTCTTC. The chain joins TRBV9 to TRBJ2-1; the D gene is possibly TRBD2 (5 bases). Germline CDR1 and CDR2: SGDLS and YYNGEE. The CDR3 sequence is 17 residues long. V gave up 0 bases and J gave up 0 bases, with 13 bases separating them.

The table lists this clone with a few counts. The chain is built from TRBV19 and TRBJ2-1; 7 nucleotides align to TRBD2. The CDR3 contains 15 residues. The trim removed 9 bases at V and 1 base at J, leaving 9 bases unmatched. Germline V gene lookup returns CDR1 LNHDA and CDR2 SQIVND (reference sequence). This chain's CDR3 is CASDGGAGSYNEQFF. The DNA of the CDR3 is TGTGCCAGCGACGGGGGAGCGGGATCCTACAATGAGCAGTTCTTC.

This CDR3 is CASSQVTGTATDTQYF. CDR3 coding DNA: TGCGCCAGCAGCCAAGTCACCGGGACAGCCACAGATACGCAGTATTTT. The rearrangement uses TRBV4-1 and TRBJ2-3, with 7 bases identical to TRBD1. The length of the CDR3 is 16 residues. Germline trimming cut 1 base from V and 2 bases from J; bases unmatched to any gene: 6. CDR1 and CDR2 (germline): MGHRA, YSYEKL.

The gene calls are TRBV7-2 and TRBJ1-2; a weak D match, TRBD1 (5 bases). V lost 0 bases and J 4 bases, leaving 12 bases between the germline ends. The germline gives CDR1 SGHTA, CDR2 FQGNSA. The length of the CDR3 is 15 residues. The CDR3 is CASSLAVTGPYGYTF. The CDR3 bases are TGTGCCAGCAGCTTAGCCGTTACAGGTCCCTATGGCTACACCTTC.

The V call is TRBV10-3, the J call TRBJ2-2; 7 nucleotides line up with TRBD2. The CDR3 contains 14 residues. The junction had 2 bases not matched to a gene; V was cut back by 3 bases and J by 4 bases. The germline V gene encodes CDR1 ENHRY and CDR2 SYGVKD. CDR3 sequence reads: CAISEAGITGELFF. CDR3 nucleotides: TGTGCCATCAGTGAAGCGGGAATCACCGGGGAGCTGTTTTTT.

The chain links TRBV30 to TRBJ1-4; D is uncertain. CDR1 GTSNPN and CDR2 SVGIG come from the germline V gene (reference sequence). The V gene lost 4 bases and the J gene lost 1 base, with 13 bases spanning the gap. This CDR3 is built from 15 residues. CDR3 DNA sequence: TGTGCCTGGACGAAACCGGGAGGAACTAATGAAAAACTGTTTTTT. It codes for CAWTKPGGTNEKLFF.

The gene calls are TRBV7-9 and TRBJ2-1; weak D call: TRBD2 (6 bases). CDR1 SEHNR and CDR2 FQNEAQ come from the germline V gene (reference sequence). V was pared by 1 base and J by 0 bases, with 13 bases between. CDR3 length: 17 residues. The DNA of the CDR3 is TGTGCCAGCAGCTTAGAAGTGGGGACTCTCTCCTACAATGAGCAGTTCTTC. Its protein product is CASSLEVGTLSYNEQFF.

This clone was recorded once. CDR3 in amino acids: CAISPMEVFADTQYF. The CDR3 DNA reads as TGTGCCATCAGCCCCATGGAGGTGTTTGCAGATACGCAGTATTTT. This sequence joins TRBV10-3 and TRBJ2-3, with a weak D call TRBD2 (5 bases). From germline, CDR1 is ENHRY and CDR2 SYGVKD. CDR3 length: 15 amino acids. With 6 bases removed from V and 4 bases from J, the gap between germline ends came to 17 bases.

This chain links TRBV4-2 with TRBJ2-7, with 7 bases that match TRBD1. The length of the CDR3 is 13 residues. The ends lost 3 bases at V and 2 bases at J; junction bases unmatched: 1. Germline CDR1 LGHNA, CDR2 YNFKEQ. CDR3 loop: CASSHGQAYEQYF. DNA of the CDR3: TGTGCCAGCAGCCACGGACAGGCCTACGAGCAGTACTTC.

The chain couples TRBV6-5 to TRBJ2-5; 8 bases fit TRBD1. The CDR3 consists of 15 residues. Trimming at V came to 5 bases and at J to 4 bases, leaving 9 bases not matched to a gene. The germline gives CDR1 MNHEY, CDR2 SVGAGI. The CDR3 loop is CASSRDRPARETQYF. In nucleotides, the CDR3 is TGTGCCAGCAGTAGGGACAGGCCAGCTCGAGAGACCCAGTACTTC.

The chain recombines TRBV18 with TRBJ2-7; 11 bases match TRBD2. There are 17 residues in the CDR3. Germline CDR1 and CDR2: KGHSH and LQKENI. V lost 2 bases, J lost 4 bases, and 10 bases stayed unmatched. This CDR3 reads CASSPTANSGRDYEQYF. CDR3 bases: TGTGCCAGCTCACCAACGGCCAATAGCGGGAGGGATTACGAGCAGTACTTC.

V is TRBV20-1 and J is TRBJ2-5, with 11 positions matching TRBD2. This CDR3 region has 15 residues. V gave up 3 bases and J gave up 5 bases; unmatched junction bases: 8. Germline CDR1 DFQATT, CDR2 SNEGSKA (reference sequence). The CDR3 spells CSASGLAGGRETQYF. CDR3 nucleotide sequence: TGCAGTGCTAGTGGTCTAGCGGGAGGTCGGGAGACCCAGTACTTC.

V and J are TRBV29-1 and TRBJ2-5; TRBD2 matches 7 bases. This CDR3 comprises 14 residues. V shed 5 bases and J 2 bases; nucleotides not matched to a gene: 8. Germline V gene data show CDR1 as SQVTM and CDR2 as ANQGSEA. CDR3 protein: CSVTSGTPQETQYF. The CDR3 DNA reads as TGCAGCGTTACCAGCGGGACCCCTCAAGAGACCCAGTACTTC.

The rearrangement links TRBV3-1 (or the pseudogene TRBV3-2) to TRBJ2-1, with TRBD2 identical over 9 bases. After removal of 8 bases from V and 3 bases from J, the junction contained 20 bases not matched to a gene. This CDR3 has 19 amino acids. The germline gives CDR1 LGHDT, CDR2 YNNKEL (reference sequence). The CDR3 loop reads CASPPNWREGQTFYNEQFF. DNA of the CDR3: TGTGCCAGCCCACCCAATTGGCGGGAGGGCCAGACCTTCTACAATGAGCAGTTCTTC.

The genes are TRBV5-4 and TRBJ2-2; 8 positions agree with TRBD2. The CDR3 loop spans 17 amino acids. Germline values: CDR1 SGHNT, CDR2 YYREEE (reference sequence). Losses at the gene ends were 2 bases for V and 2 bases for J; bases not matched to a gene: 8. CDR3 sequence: CASSFDTSGGNTGELFF. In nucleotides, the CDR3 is TGTGCCAGCAGCTTCGACACTAGCGGAGGAAACACCGGGGAGCTGTTTTTT.

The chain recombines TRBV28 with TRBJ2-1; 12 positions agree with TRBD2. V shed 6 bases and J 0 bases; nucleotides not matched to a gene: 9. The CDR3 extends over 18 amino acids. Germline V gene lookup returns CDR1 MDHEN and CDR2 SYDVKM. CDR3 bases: TGTGCCAGCAGCCCGGGACTAGCGGGTCTGATCTCCTACAATGAGCAGTTCTTC. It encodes CASSPGLAGLISYNEQFF.

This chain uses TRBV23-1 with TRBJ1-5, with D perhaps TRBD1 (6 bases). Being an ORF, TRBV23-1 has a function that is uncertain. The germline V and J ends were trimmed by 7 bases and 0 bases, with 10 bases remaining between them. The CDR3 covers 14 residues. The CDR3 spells CASKDSNSNQPQHF. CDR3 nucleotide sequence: TGCGCCAGCAAGGACAGTAATAGCAATCAGCCCCAGCATTTT.

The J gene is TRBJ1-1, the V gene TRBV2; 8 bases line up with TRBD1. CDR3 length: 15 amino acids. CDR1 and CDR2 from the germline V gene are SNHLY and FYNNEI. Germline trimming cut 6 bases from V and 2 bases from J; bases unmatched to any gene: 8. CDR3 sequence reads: CASRGTTGGNTEAFF. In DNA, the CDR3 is TGTGCCAGCAGGGGTACTACAGGGGGAAACACTGAAGCTTTCTTT.

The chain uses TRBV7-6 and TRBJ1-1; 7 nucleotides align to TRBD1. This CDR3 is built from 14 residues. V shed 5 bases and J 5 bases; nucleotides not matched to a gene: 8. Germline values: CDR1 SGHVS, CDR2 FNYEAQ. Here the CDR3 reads CASSTTTGRTEAFF. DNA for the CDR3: TGTGCCAGCAGCACCACGACAGGGCGGACTGAAGCTTTCTTT.

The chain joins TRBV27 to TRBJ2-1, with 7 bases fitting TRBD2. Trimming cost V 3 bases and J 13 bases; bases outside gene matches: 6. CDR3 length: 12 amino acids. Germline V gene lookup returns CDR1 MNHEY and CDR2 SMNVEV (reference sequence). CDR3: CASSFNGRLQFF. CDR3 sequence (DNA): TGTGCCAGCAGTTTCAACGGGAGGTTACAGTTCTTC.

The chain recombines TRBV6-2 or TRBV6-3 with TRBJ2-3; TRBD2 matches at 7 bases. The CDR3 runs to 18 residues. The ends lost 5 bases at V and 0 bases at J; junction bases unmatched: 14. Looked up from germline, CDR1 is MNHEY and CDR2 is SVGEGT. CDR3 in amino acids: CASSTDTRDYLSTDTQYF. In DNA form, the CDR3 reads TGTGCCAGCAGTACGGATACCAGGGACTACTTGAGCACAGATACGCAGTATTTT.

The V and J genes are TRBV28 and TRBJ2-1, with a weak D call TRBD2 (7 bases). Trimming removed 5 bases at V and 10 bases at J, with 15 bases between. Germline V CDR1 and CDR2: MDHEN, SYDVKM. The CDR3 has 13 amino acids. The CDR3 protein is CASSVQQGGEQFF. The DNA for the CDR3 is TGTGCCAGCAGTGTCCAACAGGGAGGGGAGCAGTTCTTC. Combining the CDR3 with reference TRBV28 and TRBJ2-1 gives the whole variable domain DVKVTQSSRYLVKRTGEKVFLECVQDMDHENMFWYRQDPGLGLRLIYFSYDVKMKEKGDIPEGYSVSREKKERFSLILESASTNQTSMYLCASSVQQGGEQFFGPGTRLTVL.